This T cell receptor beta chain was sequenced in a study of neurological immune-mediated disorders. The CDR3 length is 12 residues. Looked up from germline, CDR1 is LGHDT and CDR2 is YNNKEL (reference sequence). Trimming left V 0 bases short and J 8 bases short, with 5 bases between. Time point denoted: longitudinal time-point 2. At least ten counts were recorded for this clonotype. TCRdb processed the 5' RACE reads anew with MiXCR; each CDR3 protein has one entry. The table includes about 80,000 distinct CDR3 sequences, approximately 5.8% detected once. The TCR sequence derives from a woman in her sixties with multiple sclerosis. This chain uses TRBV3-1 with TRBJ1-3; D unclear. The sequenced sample consisted of PBMCs. CDR3 in DNA: TGTGCCAGCAGCCAAGAAGGGTACACCATATATTTT. This gives the protein CASSQEGYTIYF.